Listed here is a single TCR beta chain. The antigen remains undetermined. The sample originates from a study of cytomegalovirus exposure and HLA in healthy donors. Trimming at V came to 6 bases and at J to 5 bases, leaving 2 bases not matched to a gene. The CDR3 runs to 12 residues. The germline V gene has CDR1 SNHLY and CDR2 FYNNEI. Findings of the study overall: In a later analysis, DRB1 alleles had the most associated TCRs; HLA-C alleles the fewest.

Primers for the PCR totalled 60 Vbeta and 13 Jbeta. TCRdb's table, derived via immunoSEQ multiplex PCR, lists solely in-frame clones and lacks some. The repertoire holds some 190,000 clones, with approximately 81% as singletons. The TCR was taken from a male donor in good health and CMV-seronegative. Sequenced material: PBMCs. The chain carries TRBV2 and TRBJ1-2; 8 bases fit TRBD1. CDR3 protein: CASSTGGYGYTF. In DNA form, the CDR3 reads TGTGCCAGCAGCACAGGGGGATATGGCTACACCTTC.